These 21 T cell receptor beta chains were all obtained from the same sample, sequenced in a study of T cell repertoires in cytomegalovirus infection. Their recognized antigens are unknown. One entry per CDR3 protein results from TCRdb running MiXCR on the reads. The sample shows over 45,000 distinct CDR3 sequences, over 15% of them seen only once. The specimen was CD8+ T cells from cultured PBMCs, collected from culture after CMV antigen stimulation. The source of these receptors is a human donor in good health (CMV status not recorded). Some clones in this sample may be carry-over from other donors' samples.

This clonotype has only a few counts. The chain employs TRBV7-2 and TRBJ1-6; 7 nucleotides align to TRBD1. The V segment lost 5 bases and the J segment 4 bases; nucleotides outside the gene matches: 5. CDR3 length equals 15 residues. Germline lookup yields CDR1 SGHTA and CDR2 FQGNSA. DNA of the CDR3: TGTGCCAGCAGCACTCCGGGACAGTATAATTCACCCCTCCACTTT. Protein sequence: CASSTPGQYNSPLHF.

This clonotype was picked up a small number of times. The chain recombines TRBV27 with TRBJ2-4; the D gene is possibly TRBD1 (7 bases). Looked up from germline, CDR1 is MNHEY and CDR2 is SMNVEV (reference sequence). The CDR3 contains 14 residues. Trimming took 6 bases from V and 7 from J, leaving 16 bases between them. The CDR3 nucleotides are TGTGCCAGCAGCCCCAACAGGGGAGGTAACATTCAGTACTTC. This codes for CASSPNRGGNIQYF.

This clonotype was picked up a small number of times. The V and J genes are TRBV27 and TRBJ2-7; 9 bases match TRBD2. The CDR3 covers 13 residues. Germline V gives CDR1 MNHEY, CDR2 SMNVEV (reference sequence). V dropped 9 bases and J dropped 3; count of bases not matched to a gene: 6. The CDR3 spells CASSKREVYEQYF. CDR3 nucleotides: TGTGCCAGTTCAAAGCGGGAGGTCTACGAGCAGTACTTC.

This clonotype came up many times. J is TRBJ2-1 and V is TRBV2; 9 bases align to TRBD2. Germline loops: CDR1 SNHLY, CDR2 FYNNEI. The CDR3 extends over 15 amino acids. V lost 7 bases and J lost 0; bases outside the gene matches: 4. The CDR3 nucleotides are TGTGCCAGCACCAATAGCGGGAGCTCCTACAATGAGCAGTTCTTC. It codes for CASTNSGSSYNEQFF.

This clonotype was observed a handful of times. This chain uses TRBV6-6 with TRBJ2-5; D might be TRBD1 or TRBD2, each matching 5 bases. V lost 2 bases to trimming and J lost 2 bases, with 21 bases between them. The V gene's germline CDR1 is MNHNY and CDR2 SVGAGI (reference sequence). The CDR3 consists of 18 residues. The CDR3 sequence is CASSYRDGRVGVQETQYF. The DNA for the CDR3 is TGTGCCAGCAGTTACCGGGACGGGCGGGTTGGTGTTCAAGAGACCCAGTACTTC.

The chain uses TRBV7-9 and TRBJ1-2; 8 nucleotides line up with TRBD1. The germline V gene encodes CDR1 SEHNR and CDR2 FQNEAQ (reference sequence). V shed 4 bases and J 0 bases; nucleotides not matched to a gene: 10. The length of the CDR3 is 17 residues. CDR3 in amino acids: CASSSLDRGLANYGYTF. CDR3 sequence (DNA): TGTGCCAGCAGCTCCTTAGACAGGGGTCTAGCTAACTATGGCTACACCTTC.

The chain couples TRBV7-6 to TRBJ2-1, with a tentative D call TRBD2 (5 bases). Germline assignment: CDR1 SGHVS and CDR2 FNYEAQ. Trimming took off 5 bases at V and 0 bases at J, with 17 bases between the two ends. This CDR3 region has 17 residues. The CDR3 nucleotides read TGTGCCAGCAGCCCCCCCGGCGGGCGGAGCTCCTACAATGAGCAGTTCTTC. Residues: CASSPPGGRSSYNEQFF.

The gene calls are TRBV19 and TRBJ2-3; 8 positions match TRBD2. Germline-derived CDR1 and CDR2 are LNHDA and SQIVND (reference sequence). The length of the CDR3 is 15 residues. With V trimmed by 5 bases and J by 2 bases, 6 bases remained unmatched. This CDR3 is CASSPRTSSTDTQYF. The CDR3, as DNA: TGTGCCAGTAGTCCGCGGACTAGCTCCACAGATACGCAGTATTTT.

This clonotype was counted ten times or more. The V and J genes are TRBV7-2 and TRBJ2-4, with TRBD1 as a possible D gene (5 bases). Trimming left V 6 bases short and J 9 bases short, with 18 bases between. Per germline, CDR1 SGHTA and CDR2 FQGNSA. This CDR3 spans 14 amino acids. CDR3 DNA sequence: TGTGCCAGCAGTTCAAGTGGGCAGGGAAGCATTCAGTACTTC. It encodes CASSSSGQGSIQYF.

By sample fraction, this clonotype is medium-sized (0.01 to 0.1%). The genes are TRBV4-2 and TRBJ2-3; 10 bases agree with TRBD2. The CDR3 runs 14 residues. Trimming at V came to 5 bases and at J to 4 bases, leaving 3 bases not matched to a gene. Germline values: CDR1 LGHNA, CDR2 YNFKEQ. The CDR3 nucleotides are TGTGCCAGCAGCGTAGCGGGGGGTCCAGATACGCAGTATTTT. Translated: CASSVAGGPDTQYF.

This clonotype has only a few counts. V usage is TRBV12-3 or TRBV12-4 and J usage is TRBJ2-7; D is unclear. With 3 bases removed from V and 7 bases from J, the gap between germline ends came to 13 bases. This CDR3 has 13 residues. The CDR3 DNA reads as TGTGCCAGCAGTTTCGGAGTTGGGGATGAGCAGTACTTC. Protein: CASSFGVGDEQYF.

This clonotype was counted only a few times. This chain joins TRBV7-9 and TRBJ2-7; D is perhaps TRBD1 (6 bases). The CDR3 length is 15 residues. Per the germline V gene, CDR1 is SEHNR and CDR2 is FQNEAQ (reference sequence). Trimming pared 1 base from V and 7 bases from J, leaving 17 bases between. The CDR3 loop reads CASSLGTGSLWEQYF. CDR3 sequence (DNA): TGTGCCAGCAGCTTAGGAACAGGGTCGCTTTGGGAGCAGTACTTC.

This clonotype was observed a handful of times. The chain recombines TRBV6-2 or TRBV6-3 with TRBJ2-3; D ambiguous. The CDR3 has 15 amino acids. V lost 4 bases and J 4 bases, leaving 15 bases between the germline ends. The germline CDR1 and CDR2 sequences are MNHEY and SVGEGT. The CDR3 spells CASSFRGVWADTQYF. The CDR3 nucleotides read TGTGCCAGCAGTTTCCGAGGAGTGTGGGCAGATACGCAGTATTTT.

This clonotype was found once. The chain uses TRBV11-2 and TRBJ2-7; possibly TRBD1 for D (6 bases). The CDR3 sequence is 14 residues long. Germline V gene sequence: CDR1 SGHAT, CDR2 FQNNGV. Trimming shortened V by 4 bases and J by 3 bases, and 13 bases separated the two germline ends. The CDR3 is CASSSWTVNYEQYF. The CDR3 nucleotides read TGTGCCAGCAGCTCCTGGACAGTTAACTACGAGCAGTACTTC.

This clonotype ranks as medium-sized. The V call is TRBV7-9, the J call TRBJ2-3, with TRBD1 identical over 11 bases. The CDR3 length is 16 residues. With 5 bases clipped from V and 4 bases from J, the junction kept 8 bases outside the gene matches. Germline V gene sequence: CDR1 SEHNR, CDR2 FQNEAQ (reference sequence). Here the CDR3 DNA reads TGTGCCAGCAGCCCGGACAGGGGGCCTGTCTCAGATACGCAGTATTTT. Its translation is CASSPDRGPVSDTQYF.

This clonotype was seen a few times. This chain links TRBV7-2 with TRBJ2-1, with D possibly matching TRBD2 (6 bases). The germline CDR1 and CDR2 sequences are SGHTA and FQGNSA. The V gene lost 5 bases and the J gene lost 4 bases, with 24 bases spanning the gap. This CDR3 is built from 18 residues. This CDR3 is CASSLTPGLTNPYNEQFF. In DNA, the CDR3 is TGTGCCAGCAGCCTAACCCCGGGACTTACAAACCCTTACAATGAGCAGTTCTTC.

The chain uses TRBV11-1 and TRBJ1-4; D remains ambiguous. The CDR3 runs to 14 residues. V dropped 7 bases and J dropped 3 bases, with 12 bases sitting between them. Looked up from germline, CDR1 is SGHAT and CDR2 is FQDESV (reference sequence). The CDR3: CASTPLAANEKLFF. In DNA, the CDR3 is TGTGCCAGCACACCTTTAGCGGCTAATGAAAAACTGTTTTTT.

This clonotype was counted a few times. The chain combines TRBV5-5 with TRBJ2-3; either TRBD1 or TRBD2 may supply D (5 bases each). With 4 bases removed from V and 7 bases from J, the gap between germline ends came to 25 bases. Germline-derived CDR1 and CDR2 are SGHKS and YYEKEE (reference sequence). CDR3 length equals 17 residues. CDR3 in DNA: TGTGCCAGCAGCCAAATTCGGGGAAGCAGGGACGACAATACGCAGTATTTT. Protein sequence: CASSQIRGSRDDNTQYF.

This clonotype was detected only a few times. The chain carries TRBV6-2 or TRBV6-3 and TRBJ2-2; perhaps TRBD2 as D (5 bases). Looked up from germline, CDR1 is MNHEY and CDR2 is SVGEGT. This CDR3 has 13 amino acids. V was trimmed by 2 bases and J by 6 bases, leaving 7 bases between them. The CDR3 bases are TGTGCCAGCAGTTACCCGGAGGCCGGGGAGCTGTTTTTT. This translates into CASSYPEAGELFF.

In its sample, this clonotype was seen a few times. The genes are TRBV7-2 and TRBJ2-7; tentatively, D is TRBD2 (5 bases). The CDR3 spans 15 residues. Per germline, CDR1 SGHTA and CDR2 FQGNSA. V lost 1 base and J 0 bases, leaving 10 bases between the germline ends. The CDR3 DNA is TGTGCCAGCAGCTTAGTAGCGCAATCCTCCTACGAGCAGTACTTC. Translating gives CASSLVAQSSYEQYF.

This clonotype was seen ten or more times. This sequence joins TRBV29-1 and TRBJ1-2, with a tentative D call TRBD1 (6 bases). The CDR3 is made up of 12 amino acids. CDR1 is SQVTM and CDR2 is ANQGSEA in the germline V gene. Trimming cost V 4 bases and J 3 bases, with 9 bases left between them. The CDR3 protein is CSVVGADYGYTF. CDR3 coding DNA: TGCAGCGTTGTGGGGGCGGACTATGGCTACACCTTC.